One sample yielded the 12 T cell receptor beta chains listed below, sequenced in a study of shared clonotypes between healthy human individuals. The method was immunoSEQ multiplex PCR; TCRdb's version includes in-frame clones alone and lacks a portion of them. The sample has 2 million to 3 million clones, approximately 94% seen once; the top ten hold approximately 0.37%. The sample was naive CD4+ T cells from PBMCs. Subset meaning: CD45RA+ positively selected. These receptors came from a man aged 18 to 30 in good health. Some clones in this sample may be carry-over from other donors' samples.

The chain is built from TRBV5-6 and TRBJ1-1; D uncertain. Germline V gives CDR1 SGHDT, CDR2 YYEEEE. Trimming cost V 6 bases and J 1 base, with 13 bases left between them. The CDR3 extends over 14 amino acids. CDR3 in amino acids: CASTRRPQNTEAFF. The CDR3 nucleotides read TGTGCCAGCACGCGCAGGCCCCAGAACACTGAAGCTTTCTTT.

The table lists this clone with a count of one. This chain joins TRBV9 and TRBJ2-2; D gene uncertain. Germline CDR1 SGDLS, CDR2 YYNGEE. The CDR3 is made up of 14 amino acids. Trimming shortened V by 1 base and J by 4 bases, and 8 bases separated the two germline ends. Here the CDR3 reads CASSVPPSTGELFF. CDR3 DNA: TGTGCCAGCAGCGTACCCCCTAGCACCGGGGAGCTGTTTTTT.

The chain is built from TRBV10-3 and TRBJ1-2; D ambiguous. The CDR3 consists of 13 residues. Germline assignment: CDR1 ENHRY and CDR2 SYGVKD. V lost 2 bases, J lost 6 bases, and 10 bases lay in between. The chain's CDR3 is CAISEVDFDGYTF. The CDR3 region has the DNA TGTGCCATCAGTGAGGTGGACTTCGATGGCTACACCTTC.

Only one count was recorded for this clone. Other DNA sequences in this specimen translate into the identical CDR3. The CDR3: CASSRDRMNTEAFF. In DNA, the CDR3 is TGTGCCAGCAGCCGGGACAGGATGAACACTGAAGCTTTCTTT. The genes are TRBV5-6 and TRBJ1-1, with TRBD1 matching 8 bases. From germline, CDR1 is SGHDT and CDR2 YYEEEE. V dropped 4 bases and J dropped 0; count of bases not matched to a gene: 2. CDR3 size: 14 residues.

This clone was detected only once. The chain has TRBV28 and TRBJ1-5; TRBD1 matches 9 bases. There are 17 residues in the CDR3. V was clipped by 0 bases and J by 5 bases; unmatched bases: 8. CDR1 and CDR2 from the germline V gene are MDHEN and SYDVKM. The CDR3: CASSLWWGQGGHQPQHF. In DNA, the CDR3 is TGTGCCAGCAGTTTATGGTGGGGACAGGGAGGTCATCAGCCCCAGCATTTT.

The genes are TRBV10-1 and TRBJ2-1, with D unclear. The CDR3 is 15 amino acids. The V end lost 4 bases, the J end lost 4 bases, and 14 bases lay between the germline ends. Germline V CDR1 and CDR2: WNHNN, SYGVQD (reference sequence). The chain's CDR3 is CASSGIGTRYNEQFF. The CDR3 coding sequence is TGCGCCAGCAGTGGTATTGGTACCCGTTACAATGAGCAGTTCTTC.

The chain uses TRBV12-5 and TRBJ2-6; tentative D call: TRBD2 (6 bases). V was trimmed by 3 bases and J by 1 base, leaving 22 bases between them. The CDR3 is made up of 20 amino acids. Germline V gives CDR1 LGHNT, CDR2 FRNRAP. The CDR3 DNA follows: TGTGCTAGTGGTTTAGATGCGGGACGGGGAATGTCTTCTGGGGCCAACGTCCTGACTTTC. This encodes CASGLDAGRGMSSGANVLTF.

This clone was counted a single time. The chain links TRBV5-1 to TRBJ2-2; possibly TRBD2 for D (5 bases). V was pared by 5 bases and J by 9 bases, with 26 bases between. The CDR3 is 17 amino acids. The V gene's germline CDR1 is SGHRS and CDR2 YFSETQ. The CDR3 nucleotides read TGCGCCAGCAGAACCACGGCGGGTAGGGTGGGGATCCGGGAGCTGTTTTTT. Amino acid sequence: CASRTTAGRVGIRELFF. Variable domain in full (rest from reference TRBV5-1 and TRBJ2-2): KAGVTQTPRYLIKTRGQQVTLSCSPISGHRSVSWYQQTPGQGLQFLFEYFSETQRNKGNFPGRFSGRQFSNSRSEMNVSTLELGDSALYLCASRTTAGRVGIRELFFGEGSRLTVL.

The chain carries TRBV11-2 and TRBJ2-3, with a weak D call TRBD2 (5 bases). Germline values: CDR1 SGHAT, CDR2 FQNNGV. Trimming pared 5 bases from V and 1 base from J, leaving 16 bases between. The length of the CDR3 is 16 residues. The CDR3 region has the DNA TGTGCCAGCAGCCAAGGGAGTAATAGGGGCACAGATACGCAGTATTTT. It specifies CASSQGSNRGTDTQYF.

CDR3 DNA sequence: TGTGCCAGCAGCCTTGCAGGGAGCTCCTACAATGAGCAGTTCTTC. Residues: CASSLAGSSYNEQFF. The chain uses TRBV4-2 and TRBJ2-1, with D perhaps assigned TRBD1 or TRBD2 (5 bases each). This CDR3 has 15 amino acids. Germline V gives CDR1 LGHNA, CDR2 YNFKEQ. Trimming cost V 4 bases and J 0 bases, with 10 bases left between them.

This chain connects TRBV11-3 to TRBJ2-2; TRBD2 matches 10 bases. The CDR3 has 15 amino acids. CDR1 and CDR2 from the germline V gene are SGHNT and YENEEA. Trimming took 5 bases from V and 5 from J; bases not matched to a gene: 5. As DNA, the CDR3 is TGTGCCAGCAGCCTAAAGACTAGCGGGACCGGGGAGCTGTTTTTT. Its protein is CASSLKTSGTGELFF.

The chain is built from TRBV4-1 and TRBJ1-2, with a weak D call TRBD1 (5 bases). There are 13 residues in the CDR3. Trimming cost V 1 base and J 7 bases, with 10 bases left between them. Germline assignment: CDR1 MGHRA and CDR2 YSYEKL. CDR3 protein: CASSQGSRAGYTF. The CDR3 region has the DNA TGCGCCAGCAGCCAAGGATCCAGGGCTGGCTACACCTTC.